A selection of T cell receptor beta chains follows, all from one sample in a study of T cells in Graves' hyperthyroidism and ophthalmopathy. TCRdb processed the multiplex PCR reads anew with MiXCR; each CDR3 protein has one entry. Here the sample spans under 750,000 distinct CDR3 sequences, about 19% being singletons. Sequenced material: blood. The receptors come from a woman aged 50 to 60 with Graves' hyperthyroidism that later progressed to Graves' ophthalmopathy. Both conserved end residues are part of each CDR3.

TRBJ1-3 TRBV20-1 CSARGLGVGNTIYF
TRBJ2-1 TRBV3-1 CASSQDTSAYNEQFF
TRBJ1-6 TRBV11-1 CASSLAPGKNSPLHF
TRBJ2-1 TRBV6-2/TRBV6-3 CASSPGTGAINEQFF
TRBJ1-1 TRBV3-1 CASSQIGGHNTEAFF
TRBJ1-1 TRBV2 CASSDYRGYTEAFF
TRBJ2-3 TRBV11-2 CASAKGALRTDTQYF
TRBJ2-1 TRBV9 CASSVEGGQWNEQFF
TRBJ2-2 TRBV20-1 CSALRASGGVNTGELFF
TRBJ2-3 TRBV20-1 CSARDDRGPDTQYF
TRBJ2-4 TRBV6-5 CASSYSQGLAKNIQYF
TRBJ2-3 TRBV20-1 CSAIGQGPPAGTDTQYF
TRBJ2-1 TRBV12-3/TRBV12-4 CASSLAGAGGLHEQFF
TRBJ1-1 TRBV30 CASRALTMNTEAFF
TRBJ2-3 TRBV9 CASSDYRTSGVYTQYF
TRBJ2-4 TRBV10-2 CASRVTPGDRGKNIQYF
TRBJ2-7 TRBV6-1 CASSDGGAPSYEQYF
TRBJ1-2 TRBV27 CASRAGAYGYTF
TRBJ1-2 TRBV7-9 CASSLDGTGFYGYTF
TRBJ1-1 TRBV2 CASSWDREAFF
TRBJ2-1 TRBV7-6 CASSQINNEQFF
TRBJ2-7 TRBV7-3 CASSLTGGQDEQYF
TRBJ1-4 TRBV7-9 CASSLALRGPATNEKLFF
TRBJ1-1 TRBV18 CASSPPVGGTEAFF
TRBJ2-1 TRBV7-6 CASSLTRTSNEQFF
TRBJ2-5 TRBV11-2 CASSLISGGAQETQYF
TRBJ1-1 TRBV20-1 CSARSAADRFEAFF
TRBJ2-3 TRBV6-1 CASSEAGGGSTDTQYF
TRBJ2-4 TRBV3-1 CASSHPGVAKNIQYF
TRBJ1-1 TRBV5-1 CASMEGMNTEAFF
TRBJ1-1 TRBV9 CASSPRVDGNTEAFF
TRBJ1-4 TRBV12-3/TRBV12-4 CASSLGSTGGSEKLFF
TRBJ2-7 TRBV3-1 CASSHTGTDYEQYF
TRBJ1-1 TRBV19 CASSIGGPTEAFF
TRBJ2-3 TRBV6-1 CASRPLQGLASGDTQYF
TRBJ2-1 TRBV3-1 CASSQDRGKYNEQFF
TRBJ2-2 TRBV9 CASSVEAVGPGELFF
TRBJ2-2 TRBV7-6 CASSSRRGGPNTGELFF
TRBJ1-4 TRBV19 CASSTHDGNLEKLFF
TRBJ1-5 TRBV4-1 CASSQVRGDNQPQHF
TRBJ1-2 TRBV29-1 CSVSFRANYGYTF
TRBJ2-3 TRBV4-1 CASSREPGLPSTDTQYF
TRBJ2-1 TRBV6-1 CASSEEIGGMGVPYNEQFF
TRBJ1-2 TRBV29-1 CSVATGDGYTF
TRBJ2-7 TRBV30 CAWRGQGTYEQYF
TRBJ1-4 TRBV18 CASSPWTVMRNEKLFF
TRBJ2-1 TRBV28 CASSLGQGVDEQFF
TRBJ2-1 TRBV6-2/TRBV6-3 CASSYPRRAGQGWDEQFF
TRBJ2-1 TRBV24-1 CATRGQGSNEQFF
TRBJ1-2 TRBV5-4 CASSLAGSLQLYTF
TRBJ2-7 TRBV19 CASSPAWGGGSYEQYF
TRBJ1-2 TRBV3-1 CASSSQTGGTRGYTF
TRBJ2-2 TRBV11-3 CASSLGVGTGELFF
TRBJ1-5 TRBV12-3/TRBV12-4 CASRGVRTGGNQPQHF
TRBJ2-2 TRBV20-1 CSPGDPYTGELFF
TRBJ2-4 TRBV29-1 CSVRTGENIQYF
TRBJ1-6 TRBV7-6 CASSSSTNNSPLHF